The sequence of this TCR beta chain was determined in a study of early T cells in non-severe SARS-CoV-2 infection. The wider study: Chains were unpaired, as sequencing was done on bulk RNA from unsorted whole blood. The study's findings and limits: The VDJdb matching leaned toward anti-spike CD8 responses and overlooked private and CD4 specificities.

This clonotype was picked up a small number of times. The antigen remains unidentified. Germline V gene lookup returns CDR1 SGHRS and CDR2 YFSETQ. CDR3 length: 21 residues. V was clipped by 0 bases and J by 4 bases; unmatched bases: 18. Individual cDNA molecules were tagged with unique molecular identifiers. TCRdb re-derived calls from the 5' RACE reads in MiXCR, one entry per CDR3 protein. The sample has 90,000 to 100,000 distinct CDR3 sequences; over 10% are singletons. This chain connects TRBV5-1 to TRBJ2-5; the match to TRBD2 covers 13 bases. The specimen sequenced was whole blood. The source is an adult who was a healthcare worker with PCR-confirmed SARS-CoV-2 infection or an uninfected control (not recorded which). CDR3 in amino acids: CASSLGLATPSGLAGVETQYF. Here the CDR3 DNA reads TGCGCCAGCAGCTTGGGGCTTGCCACTCCTTCCGGACTAGCGGGGGTAGAGACCCAGTACTTC. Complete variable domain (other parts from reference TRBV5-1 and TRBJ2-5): KAGVTQTPRYLIKTRGQQVTLSCSPISGHRSVSWYQQTPGQGLQFLFEYFSETQRNKGNFPGRFSGRQFSNSRSEMNVSTLELGDSALYLCASSLGLATPSGLAGVETQYFGPGTRLLVL.